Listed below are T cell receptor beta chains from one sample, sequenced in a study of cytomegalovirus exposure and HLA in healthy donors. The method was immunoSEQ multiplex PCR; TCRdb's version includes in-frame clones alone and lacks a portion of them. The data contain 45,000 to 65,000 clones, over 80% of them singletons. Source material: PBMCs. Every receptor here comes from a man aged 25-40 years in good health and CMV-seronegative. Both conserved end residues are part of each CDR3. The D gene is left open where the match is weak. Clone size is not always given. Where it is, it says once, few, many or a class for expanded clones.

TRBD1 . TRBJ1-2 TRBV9 CASSVGGQGAGYGYTF TGTGCCAGCAGCGTAGGGGGGCAGGGGGCTGGTTATGGCTACACCTTC
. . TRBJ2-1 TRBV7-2 CASSRVAGGYNEQFF TGTGCCAGCAGCCGGGTGGCAGGGGGGTACAATGAGCAGTTCTTC
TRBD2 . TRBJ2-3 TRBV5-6 CASSLAAGGSTDTQYF TGTGCCAGCAGCTTGGCAGCGGGGGGGAGCACAGATACGCAGTATTTT
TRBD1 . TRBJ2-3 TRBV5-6 CASSLKTGGYTDTQYF TGTGCCAGCAGCTTGAAAACAGGGGGCTACACAGATACGCAGTATTTT
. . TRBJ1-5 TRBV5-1 CASSLEGYSNQPQHF TGCGCCAGCAGCTTGGAGGGGTATAGCAATCAGCCCCAGCATTTT
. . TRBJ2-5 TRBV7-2 CASSLASVKETQYF TGTGCCAGCAGCTTAGCCAGCGTTAAAGAGACCCAGTACTTC
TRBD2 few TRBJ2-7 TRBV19 CASRPSGFSYEQYF TGTGCCAGTAGGCCTAGCGGATTCTCCTACGAGCAGTACTTC
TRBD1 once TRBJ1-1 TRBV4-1 CASSQQLQGGRAFF TGCGCCAGCAGCCAACAACTCCAGGGGGGTAGGGCTTTCTTT
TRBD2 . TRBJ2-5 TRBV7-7 CASSSGRGQETQYF TGTGCTAGCAGCTCGGGGAGGGGACAAGAGACCCAGTACTTC
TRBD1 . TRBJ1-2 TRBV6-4 CASSPTGTGFGYTF TGTGCCAGCAGTCCTACCGGGACAGGGTTTGGCTACACCTTC
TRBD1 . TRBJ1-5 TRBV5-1 CASSSKSDRGTQPQHF TGCGCCAGCAGCTCTAAGTCGGACAGGGGGACTCAGCCCCAGCATTTT
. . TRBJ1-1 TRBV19 CASKVDFGQTKAFF TGTGCCAGCAAAGTAGACTTTGGACAGACAAAAGCTTTCTTT
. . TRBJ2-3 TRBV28 CASSSPVGTSTDTQYF TGTGCCAGCAGCTCCCCCGTGGGGACTAGCACAGATACGCAGTATTTT
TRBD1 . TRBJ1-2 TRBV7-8 CASSLERDRVTF TGTGCCAGCAGCTTAGAGAGGGACAGGGTTACCTTC
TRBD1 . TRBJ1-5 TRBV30 CAWSGGGTWDQPQHF TGTGCCTGGAGTGGAGGGGGCACCTGGGATCAGCCCCAGCATTTT
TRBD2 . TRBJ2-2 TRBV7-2 CASSLVSGRDTGELFF TGTGCCAGCAGCTTAGTTAGCGGGAGGGACACCGGGGAGCTGTTTTTT
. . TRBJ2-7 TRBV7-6 CASSTPGTYEQYF TGTGCCAGCAGCACACCGGGGACTTACGAGCAGTACTTC
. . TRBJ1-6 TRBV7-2 CASSLASPGANSPLHF TGTGCCAGCAGCTTAGCTTCCCCAGGGGCCAATTCACCCCTCCACTTT
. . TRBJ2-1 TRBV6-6 CASSLRTADLSNEQFF TGTGCCAGCAGTTTACGGACAGCGGATTTGAGCAATGAGCAGTTCTTC
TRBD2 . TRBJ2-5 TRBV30 CAWSWGGLAGVRETQYF TGTGCCTGGAGTTGGGGGGGGCTAGCGGGGGTACGAGAGACCCAGTACTTC
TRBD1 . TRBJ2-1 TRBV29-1 CSIRRTGGFSNEQFF TGCAGCATACGCAGGACAGGGGGGTTTAGCAATGAGCAGTTCTTC
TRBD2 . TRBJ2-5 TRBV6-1 CASSDRTRTETQYF TGTGCCAGCAGCGATCGGACTAGGACGGAGACCCAGTACTTC
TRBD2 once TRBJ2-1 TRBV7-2 CASSKSGSISNEQFF TGTGCCAGCAGCAAAAGCGGGAGCATTTCCAATGAGCAGTTCTTC
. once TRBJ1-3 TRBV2 CASSQLRVGGSGNTIYF TGTGCCAGCAGCCAACTTCGTGTAGGGGGCTCTGGAAACACCATATATTTT
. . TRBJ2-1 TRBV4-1 CASSQSHAPRSRSSYNEQFF TGCGCCAGCAGCCAATCTCACGCCCCTCGGTCCCGTAGCTCCTACAATGAGCAGTTCTTC
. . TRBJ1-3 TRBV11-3 CASSPGLSGNTIYF TGTGCCAGCAGCCCAGGCCTCTCTGGAAACACCATATATTTT
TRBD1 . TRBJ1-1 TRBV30 CAWRRRGGARTEAFF TGTGCCTGGAGGCGAAGAGGGGGCGCCCGGACTGAAGCTTTCTTT
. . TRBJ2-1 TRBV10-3 CAISEQPYNEQFF TGTGCCATCAGTGAACAGCCCTACAATGAGCAGTTCTTC
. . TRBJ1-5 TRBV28 CASRDGQQPQHF TGTGCCAGCAGGGATGGACAACAGCCCCAGCATTTT
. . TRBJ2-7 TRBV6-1 CASSGILTDTYEQYF TGTGCCAGCAGTGGAATTTTAACGGACACCTACGAGCAGTACTTC
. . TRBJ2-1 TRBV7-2 CASSPKGNNEQFF TGTGCCAGCAGCCCTAAGGGGAACAATGAGCAGTTCTTC
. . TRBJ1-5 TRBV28 CASSLAGQSNQPQHF TGTGCCAGCAGTTTAGCCGGACAGAGTAATCAGCCCCAGCATTTT
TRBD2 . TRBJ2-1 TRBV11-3 CASSLGLAGGRNEQFF TGTGCCAGCAGCTTGGGGCTAGCGGGGGGGCGAAATGAGCAGTTCTTC
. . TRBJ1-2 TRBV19 CASSLQTGANYGYTF TGTGCCAGTAGTTTACAGACAGGAGCTAACTATGGCTACACCTTC